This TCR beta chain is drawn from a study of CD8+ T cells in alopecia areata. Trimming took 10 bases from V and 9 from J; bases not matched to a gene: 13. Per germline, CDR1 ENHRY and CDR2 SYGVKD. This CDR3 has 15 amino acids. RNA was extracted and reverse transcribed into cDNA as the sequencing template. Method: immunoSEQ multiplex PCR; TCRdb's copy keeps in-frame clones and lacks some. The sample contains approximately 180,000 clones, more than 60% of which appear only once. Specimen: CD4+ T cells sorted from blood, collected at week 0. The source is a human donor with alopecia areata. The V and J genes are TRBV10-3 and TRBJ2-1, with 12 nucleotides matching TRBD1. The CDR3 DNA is TGTGCCAGCACCAATCCGGGACAGGGGGCGGGTGAGCAGTTCTTC. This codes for CASTNPGQGAGEQFF.